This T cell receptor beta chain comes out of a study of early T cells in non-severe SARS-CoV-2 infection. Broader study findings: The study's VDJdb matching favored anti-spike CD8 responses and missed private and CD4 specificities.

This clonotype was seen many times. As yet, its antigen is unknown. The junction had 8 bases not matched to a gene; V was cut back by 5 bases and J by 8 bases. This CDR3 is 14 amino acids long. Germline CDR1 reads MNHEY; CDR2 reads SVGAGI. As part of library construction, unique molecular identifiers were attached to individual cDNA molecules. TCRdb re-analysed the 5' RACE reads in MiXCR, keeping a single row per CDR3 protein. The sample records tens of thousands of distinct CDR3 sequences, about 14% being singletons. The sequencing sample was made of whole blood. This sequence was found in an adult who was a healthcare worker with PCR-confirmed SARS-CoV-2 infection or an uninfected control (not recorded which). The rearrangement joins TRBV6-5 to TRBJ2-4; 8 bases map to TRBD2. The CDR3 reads CASSLSGSRDIQYF. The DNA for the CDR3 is TGTGCCAGCAGTCTCAGCGGGAGTCGCGACATTCAGTACTTC.